This T cell receptor (beta chain) was captured in a study of cytomegalovirus exposure and HLA in healthy donors. PCR involved 60 Vbeta and 13 Jbeta primers. The repertoire was sequenced with immunoSEQ multiplex PCR; TCRdb's copy has only in-frame clones and lacks some. The repertoire has about 200,000 clones, 80% to 85% of them found once; the top ten carry about 3%. With respect to this clone: Antigen specificity is unknown.

Study conclusions and caveats: More clonal expansion characterized HLA-associated TCR beta chains than equally common others in a later analysis. Some V segments (TRBV6-2 and TRBV6-3 among them) were excluded as indistinguishable. Earlier analysis looked at TCR beta V segments, and most were productive about 90% or about 30% of the time. When presence/absence was analysed, sequencing depth was taken to be roughly uniform across donors.

The J segment lost 6 bases and the V segment lost 0 bases, leaving 4 bases of the junction unmatched. Germline lookup yields CDR1 LNHNV and CDR2 YYDKDF (reference sequence). The CDR3 extends over 15 amino acids. The specimen sequenced was PBMCs. The TCR originated in a middle-aged woman in good health and CMV-seronegative. This chain uses TRBV15 with TRBJ1-3; 8 positions match TRBD1. The CDR3 spells CATSRDGQGKNTIYF. CDR3 bases: TGTGCCACCAGCAGAGACGGACAGGGAAAAAACACCATATATTTT.